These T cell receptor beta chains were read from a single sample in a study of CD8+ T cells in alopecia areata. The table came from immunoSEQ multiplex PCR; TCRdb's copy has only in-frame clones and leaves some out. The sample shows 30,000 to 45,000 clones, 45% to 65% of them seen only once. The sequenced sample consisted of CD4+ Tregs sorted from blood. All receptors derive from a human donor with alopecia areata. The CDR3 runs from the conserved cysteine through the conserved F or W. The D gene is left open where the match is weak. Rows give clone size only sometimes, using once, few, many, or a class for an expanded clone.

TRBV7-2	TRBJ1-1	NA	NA	CASSPQGTQEAFF	TGTGCCAGCAGCCCCCAGGGTACCCAAGAAGCTTTCTTT
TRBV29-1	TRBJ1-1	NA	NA	CSIAGNTEAFF	TGCAGCATCGCGGGGAACACTGAAGCTTTCTTT
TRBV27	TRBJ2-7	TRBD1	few	CASSNRGRPYEQYF	TGTGCCAGCAGTAACAGGGGGCGGCCCTACGAGCAGTACTTC
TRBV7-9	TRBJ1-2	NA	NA	CASSSARMTSTLAYGYTF	TGTGCCAGCAGCTCCGCCCGAATGACTAGCACGTTGGCCTATGGCTACACCTTC
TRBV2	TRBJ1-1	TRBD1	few	CASSWRGQTEAFF	TGTGCCAGCAGTTGGAGGGGGCAGACTGAAGCTTTCTTT
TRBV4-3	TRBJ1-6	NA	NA	CASSQDSDSPLHF	TGCGCCAGCAGCCAAGATAGCGATTCACCCCTCCACTTT
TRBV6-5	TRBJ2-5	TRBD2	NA	CASSYSPGGRETQYF	TGTGCCAGCAGTTACTCACCCGGGGGGAGAGAGACCCAGTACTTC
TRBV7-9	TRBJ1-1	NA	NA	CASRTWGTEAFF	TGTGCCAGCCGAACCTGGGGGACTGAAGCTTTCTTT
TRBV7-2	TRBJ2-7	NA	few	CASSLVDNSYEQYF	TGTGCCAGCAGCTTAGTGGACAACTCCTACGAGCAGTACTTC
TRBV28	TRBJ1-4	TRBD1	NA	CASGQGADEKLFF	TGTGCCAGCGGGCAGGGGGCCGATGAAAAACTGTTTTTT
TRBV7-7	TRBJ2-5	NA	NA	CASNFLRQQETQYF	TGTGCCAGCAACTTCTTGCGACAGCAAGAGACCCAGTACTTC
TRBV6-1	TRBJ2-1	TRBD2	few	CASSEVRWTSGNEQFF	TGTGCCAGCAGTGAAGTAAGATGGACTAGCGGCAATGAGCAGTTCTTC
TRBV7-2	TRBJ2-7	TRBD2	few	CASSLGSGSSYEQYF	TGTGCCAGCAGCTTAGGGAGCGGGAGCTCCTACGAGCAGTACTTC
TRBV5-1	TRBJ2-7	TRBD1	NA	CASSEGTGPYEQYF	TGCGCCAGCAGCGAAGGGACAGGCCCCTACGAGCAGTACTTC
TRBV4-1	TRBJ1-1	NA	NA	CASSLWETDMNTEAFF	TGCGCCAGCAGCCTCTGGGAGACAGATATGAACACTGAAGCTTTCTTT
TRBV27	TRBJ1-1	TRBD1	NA	CASSHSGGYTEAFF	TGTGCCAGCAGTCATTCAGGGGGCTACACTGAAGCTTTCTTT
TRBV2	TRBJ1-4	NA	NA	CAISDVGREKLFF	TGTGCCATTTCGGACGTCGGTCGTGAAAAACTGTTTTTT
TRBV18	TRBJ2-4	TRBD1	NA	CASSPDRTTLNIQYF	TGTGCCAGCTCGCCGGACAGGACGACACTAAACATTCAGTACTTC
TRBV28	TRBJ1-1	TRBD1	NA	CASSPGGWTEAFF	TGTGCCAGCAGTCCAGGGGGCTGGACTGAAGCTTTCTTT
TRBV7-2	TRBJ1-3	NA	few	CASSLSLSPSGNTIYF	TGTGCCAGCAGCTTATCTTTGAGCCCGTCTGGAAACACCATATATTTT
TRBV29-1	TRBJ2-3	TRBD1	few	CSVEDDRVSDTQYF	TGCAGCGTTGAAGACGACAGGGTATCAGATACGCAGTATTTT
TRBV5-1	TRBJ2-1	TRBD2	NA	CASTGLAPYNEQFF	TGCGCCAGCACCGGACTAGCGCCCTACAATGAGCAGTTCTTC